These T cell receptor beta chains were read from a single sample in a study of shared clonotypes between healthy human individuals. Sequencing was performed with immunoSEQ multiplex PCR; in TCRdb, only in-frame clones are kept and a portion is missing. The data show about 1.5 million clones, approximately 98% seen once. The specimen was naive CD4+ T cells sorted from blood. The receptor set was obtained from a man younger than 40 in good health. Both conserved end residues are part of each CDR3. D genes are given only for firm matches. Clone size is stated in some rows and not others, as once, few, many or a class when expanded.

V: TRBV5-1
J: TRBJ2-2
size: .
length: 13
D: .
CDR3: CASSLDFGGELFF
DNA: TGCGCCAGCAGCTTGGATTTCGGCGGGGAGCTGTTTTTT

V: TRBV14
J: TRBJ2-1
size: .
length: 12
D: .
CDR3: CASSQETAAQFF
DNA: TGTGCCAGCAGCCAAGAAACGGCAGCGCAGTTCTTC

V: TRBV30
J: TRBJ1-3
size: .
length: 13
D: .
CDR3: CAWSALSGNTIYF
DNA: TGTGCCTGGAGCGCGCTCTCTGGAAACACCATATATTTT

V: TRBV6-1
J: TRBJ2-1
size: .
length: 8
D: .
CDR3: CATLQQFF
DNA: TGTGCCACCCTCCAGCAGTTCTTC

V: TRBV7-9
J: TRBJ2-1
size: .
length: 15
D: TRBD2
CDR3: CASSLLAGGWNEQFF
DNA: TGTGCCAGCAGCTTACTAGCGGGAGGCTGGAATGAGCAGTTCTTC

V: TRBV7-9
J: TRBJ2-3
size: .
length: 16
D: TRBD2
CDR3: CASSLGGSGSVDTQYF
DNA: TGTGCCAGCAGCTTAGGAGGTAGCGGGAGCGTAGATACGCAGTATTTT

V: TRBV25-1
J: TRBJ2-5
size: once
length: 14
D: .
CDR3: CASSEPDSSWTQYF
DNA: TGTGCCAGCAGTGAACCGGACAGTTCTTGGACCCAGTACTTC

V: TRBV19
J: TRBJ1-2
size: once
length: 15
D: TRBD1
CDR3: CATRQGEAYHYGYTF
DNA: TGTGCCACCCGACAGGGGGAGGCTTATCACTATGGCTACACCTTC

V: TRBV14
J: TRBJ2-1
size: once
length: 12
D: .
CDR3: CASSPRTNEQFF
DNA: TGTGCCAGCAGCCCTAGGACGAATGAGCAGTTCTTC

V: TRBV2
J: TRBJ1-1
size: once
length: 12
D: .
CDR3: CASSVMNTEAFF
DNA: TGTGCCAGCAGTGTAATGAACACTGAAGCTTTCTTT